The 20 T cell receptor beta chains below all came from one sample that was sequenced in a study of monozygotic twins with inflammatory bowel disease. TCRdb reprocessed the 5' RACE reads and stores each CDR3 protein as one record, lacking DNA. Reported are some 89,000 distinct CDR3 sequences; the ten largest clones contain around 7.2%. The sample consisted of blood. All receptors come from a human donor with ulcerative colitis or Crohn's disease, or a healthy co-twin of an affected twin (not recorded which).

CDR3 amino acids: CSAQTGALNFGYTF. The chain carries TRBV20-1 and TRBJ1-2. The CDR3 contains 14 residues. The germline CDR1 and CDR2 sequences are DFQATT and SNEGSKA (reference sequence).

The chain has TRBV11-2 and TRBJ1-2. Germline CDR1 is SGHAT and CDR2 is FQNNGV. The CDR3 is 15 amino acids. Here the CDR3 reads CASSLDRWQDYGYTF.

The chain recombines TRBV6-5 with TRBJ1-2. The CDR3 has 15 amino acids. Germline V gives CDR1 MNHEY, CDR2 SVGAGI. The CDR3 region is CASSYSSGLNYGYTF.

The chain uses TRBV3-1 and TRBJ1-2. Germline V gives CDR1 LGHDT, CDR2 YNNKEL (reference sequence). This CDR3 is 15 amino acids long. CDR3 region: CASSQVPPENHGYTF.

The V call is TRBV12-3 or TRBV12-4, the J call TRBJ2-7; lacking DNA, the TRBD1 call made by TCRdb goes unchecked. The CDR3 has 16 residues. This CDR3 is CASSPPSNRGRYEQYF.

The V and J genes are TRBV7-9 and TRBJ1-2; the D call of TRBD1 rests on TCRdb alone, since no DNA is present to check it. The CDR3 spans 14 residues. Germline loops: CDR1 SEHNR, CDR2 FQNEAQ (reference sequence). The CDR3: CASSLGEQGLGYTF.

The V and J genes are TRBV6-6 and TRBJ2-5; TCRdb's assignment of TRBD2 cannot be checked, as there is no DNA. The CDR3 is 14 amino acids. Germline CDR1 reads MNHNY; CDR2 reads SVGAGI (reference sequence). The chain's CDR3 is CASSQTSGGETQYF.

The CDR3 is CASSLGAGLNQPQHF. This chain links TRBV5-6 with TRBJ1-5. There are 15 residues in the CDR3. Germline CDR1 SGHDT, CDR2 YYEEEE.

V and J are TRBV2 and TRBJ2-1; TCRdb names TRBD1, which stays unverified in the absence of DNA. Germline V gives CDR1 SNHLY, CDR2 FYNNEI. The CDR3 sequence is 15 residues long. CDR3 sequence: CASIPRGDRYNEQFF.

The chain recombines TRBV5-1 with TRBJ2-7; TCRdb proposes TRBD2, but this gene call is untestable without DNA. Germline V CDR1 and CDR2: SGHRS, YFSETQ. This CDR3 has 20 residues. CDR3 sequence reads: CASSLRRTSGPESYYYEQYF.

The chain couples TRBV27 to TRBJ1-5. The CDR3 length is 11 residues. CDR1 is MNHEY, CDR2 SMNVEV, per germline (reference sequence). This CDR3 reads CASGRYQPQHF.

The rearrangement links TRBV7-9 to TRBJ1-5. CDR3 length equals 13 residues. Germline V lookup: CDR1 SEHNR, CDR2 FQNEAQ (reference sequence). CDR3: CASSSREGQPQHF.

The chain recombines TRBV12-3 or TRBV12-4 with TRBJ2-2; TCRdb's D gene call, TRBD2, goes unchecked for lack of DNA. CDR3 length: 15 amino acids. The CDR3 sequence: CASTSGGAGTGELFF.

The chain has TRBV28 and TRBJ1-5; the TRBD1 assignment by TCRdb is unverifiable without DNA. This CDR3 contains 14 residues. CDR1 is MDHEN and CDR2 is SYDVKM in the germline V gene. This chain's CDR3 is CATQPQGSNQPQHF.

CDR3 region: CASSPRTGASTDTQYF. The rearrangement joins TRBV28 to TRBJ2-3; there is no DNA to check the TCRdb D call of TRBD1. CDR3 length: 16 amino acids. CDR1 and CDR2 (germline): MDHEN, SYDVKM.

The chain recombines TRBV9 with TRBJ1-4; TCRdb calls TRBD1, which cannot be checked without DNA. This CDR3 comprises 16 residues. The V gene's germline CDR1 is SGDLS and CDR2 YYNGEE. CDR3 residues: CASSVGTGGVYEKLFF.

V and J are TRBV9 and TRBJ2-7; there is no DNA to check the TCRdb D call of TRBD1. This CDR3 region has 16 residues. Germline CDR1 is SGDLS and CDR2 is YYNGEE. CDR3 in amino acids: CASSVSGSPISYEQYF.

The rearrangement links TRBV12-3 or TRBV12-4 to TRBJ2-1. This CDR3 has 14 residues. CDR3: CASSLRTVQNEQFF.

This rearrangement joins TRBV10-3 to TRBJ2-4; TCRdb lists TRBD1, though no DNA is available to test this call. Germline CDR1 reads ENHRY; CDR2 reads SYGVKD. The CDR3 covers 15 residues. The CDR3 here is CAISGDTGFQNIQYF.

The J gene is TRBJ1-5, the V gene TRBV7-8; TCRdb gives TRBD1 as the D gene, but with no DNA this cannot be confirmed. Per germline, CDR1 SGHVS and CDR2 FQNEAQ. The CDR3 is 17 residues long. CDR3 protein: CASSPQPVGQGGQPQHF.